The clone carrying this T cell receptor (beta chain) was found once. Sequencing used immunoSEQ multiplex PCR; TCRdb keeps in-frame clones, though not all of them. This sample has about 10,000 clones, with approximately 91% found just once. The CDR3 length is 13 residues. V trimming: 7 bases; J trimming: 5 bases; junction bases outside the gene matches: 8. The germline V gene encodes CDR1 SQVTM and CDR2 ANQGSEA. The entry originates in a study of control samples from healthy donors and cancer patients. The genes are TRBV29-1 and TRBJ1-1; TRBD1 matches at 9 bases. The source of this sequence is a man between 60 and 75 years old with colorectal cancer. The sample consisted of PBMCs. DNA for the CDR3: TGCAGCGCTGGGACAGGGAGGAAAACTGAAGCTTTCTTT. This sequence encodes CSAGTGRKTEAFF.